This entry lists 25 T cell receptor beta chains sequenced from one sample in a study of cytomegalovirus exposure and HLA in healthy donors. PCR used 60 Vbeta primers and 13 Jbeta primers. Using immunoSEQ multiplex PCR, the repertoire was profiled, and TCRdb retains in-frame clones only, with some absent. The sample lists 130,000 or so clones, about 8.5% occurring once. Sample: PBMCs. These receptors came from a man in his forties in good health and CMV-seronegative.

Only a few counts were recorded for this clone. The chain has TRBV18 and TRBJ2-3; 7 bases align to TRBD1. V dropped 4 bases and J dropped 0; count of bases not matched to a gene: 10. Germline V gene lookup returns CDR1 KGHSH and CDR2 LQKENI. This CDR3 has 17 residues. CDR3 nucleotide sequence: TGTGCCAGCTCACGGGACAGCCCCCCTACTAGCACAGATACGCAGTATTTT. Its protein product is CASSRDSPPTSTDTQYF.

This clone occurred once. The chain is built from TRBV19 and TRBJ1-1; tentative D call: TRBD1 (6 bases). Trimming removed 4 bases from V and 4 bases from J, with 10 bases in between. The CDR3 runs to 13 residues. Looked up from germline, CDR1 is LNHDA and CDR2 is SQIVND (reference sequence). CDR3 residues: CASSTGVITEAFF. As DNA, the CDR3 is TGTGCCAGTAGTACAGGGGTTATCACTGAAGCTTTCTTT.

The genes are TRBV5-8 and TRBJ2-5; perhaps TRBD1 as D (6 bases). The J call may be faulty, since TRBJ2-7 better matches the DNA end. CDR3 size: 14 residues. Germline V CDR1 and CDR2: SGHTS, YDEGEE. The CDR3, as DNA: TGTGCCAGCAGCGTATTACAGGGAACCTACGAGCAGTACTTC. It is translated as CASSVLQGTYEQYF.

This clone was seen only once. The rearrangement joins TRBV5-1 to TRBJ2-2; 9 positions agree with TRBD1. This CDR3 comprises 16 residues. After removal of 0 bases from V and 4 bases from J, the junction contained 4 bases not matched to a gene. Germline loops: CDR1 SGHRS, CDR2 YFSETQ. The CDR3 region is CASSLERDRVTGELFF. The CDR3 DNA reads TGCGCCAGCAGCTTGGAACGGGACAGGGTCACCGGGGAGCTGTTTTTT.

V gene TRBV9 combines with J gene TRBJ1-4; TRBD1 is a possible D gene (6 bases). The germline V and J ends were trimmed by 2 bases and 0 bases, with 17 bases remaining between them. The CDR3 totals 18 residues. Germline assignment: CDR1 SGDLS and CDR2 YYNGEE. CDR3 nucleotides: TGTGCCAGCAGCGTCCGGGACACCGTCGGAGCAACTAATGAAAAACTGTTTTTT. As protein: CASSVRDTVGATNEKLFF. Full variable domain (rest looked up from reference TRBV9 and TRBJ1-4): DSGVTQTPKHLITATGQRVTLRCSPRSGDLSVYWYQQSLDQGLQFLIQYYNGEERAKGNILERFSAQQFPDLHSELNLSSLELGDSALYFCASSVRDTVGATNEKLFFGSGTQLSVL.

The CDR3: CASGWGGWGNEKLFF. As DNA, the CDR3 is TGTGCCAGCGGATGGGGGGGGTGGGGGAATGAAAAACTGTTTTTT. The chain is built from TRBV6-5 and TRBJ1-4, with D possibly TRBD1 on 5 matching bases. The CDR3 runs to 15 residues. Germline loops: CDR1 MNHEY, CDR2 SVGAGI. V shed 8 bases and J shed 5 bases, with 18 bases lying between them.

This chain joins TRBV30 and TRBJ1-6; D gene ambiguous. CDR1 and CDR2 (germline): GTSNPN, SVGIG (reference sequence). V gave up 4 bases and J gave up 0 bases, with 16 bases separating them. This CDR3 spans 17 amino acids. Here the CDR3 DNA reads TGTGCCTGGACCCCTTCCGGGGTGAGCTCCTATAATTCACCCCTCCACTTT. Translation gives CAWTPSGVSSYNSPLHF.

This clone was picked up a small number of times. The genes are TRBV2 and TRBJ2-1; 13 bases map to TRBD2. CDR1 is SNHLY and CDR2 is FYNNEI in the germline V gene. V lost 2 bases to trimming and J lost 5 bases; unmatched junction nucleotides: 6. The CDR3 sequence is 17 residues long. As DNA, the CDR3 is TGTGCCAGCAGTGAATGGGGACTAGCGGGGAGAAACAATGAGCAGTTCTTC. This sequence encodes CASSEWGLAGRNNEQFF.

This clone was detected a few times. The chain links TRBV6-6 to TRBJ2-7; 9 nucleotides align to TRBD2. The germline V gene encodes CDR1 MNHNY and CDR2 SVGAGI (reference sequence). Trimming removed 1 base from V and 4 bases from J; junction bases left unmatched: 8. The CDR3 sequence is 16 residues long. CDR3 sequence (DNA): TGTGCCAGCAGTTACTGGGGGCGGGAGGGCCCATACGAGCAGTACTTC. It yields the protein CASSYWGREGPYEQYF.

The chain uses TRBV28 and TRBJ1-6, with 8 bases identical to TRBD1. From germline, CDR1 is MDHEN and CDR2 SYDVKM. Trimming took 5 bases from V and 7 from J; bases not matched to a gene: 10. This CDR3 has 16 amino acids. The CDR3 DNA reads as TGTGCCAGCAGTGTAGAGACAGGGGCGTTCAATTCACCCCTCCACTTT. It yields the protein CASSVETGAFNSPLHF.

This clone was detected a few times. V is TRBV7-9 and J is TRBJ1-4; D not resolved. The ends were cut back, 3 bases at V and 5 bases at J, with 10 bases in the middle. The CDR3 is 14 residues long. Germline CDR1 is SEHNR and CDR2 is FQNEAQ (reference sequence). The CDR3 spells CASSFLEENEKLFF. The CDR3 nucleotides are TGTGCCAGCAGCTTTCTTGAGGAAAATGAAAAACTGTTTTTT.

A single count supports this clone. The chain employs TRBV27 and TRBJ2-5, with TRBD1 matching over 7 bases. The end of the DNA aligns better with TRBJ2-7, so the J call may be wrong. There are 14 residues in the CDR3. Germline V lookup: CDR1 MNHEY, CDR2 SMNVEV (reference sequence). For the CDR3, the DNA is TGTGCCAGCAGTTTCCGGGACAGCTCCTACGAGCAGTACTTC. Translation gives CASSFRDSSYEQYF.

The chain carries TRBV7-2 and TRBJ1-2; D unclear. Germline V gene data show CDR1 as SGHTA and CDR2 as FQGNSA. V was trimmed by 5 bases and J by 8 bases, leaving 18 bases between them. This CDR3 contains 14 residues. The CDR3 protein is CASSRQTVRKGYTF. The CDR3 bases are TGTGCCAGCAGCCGGCAAACAGTTAGGAAGGGCTACACCTTC.

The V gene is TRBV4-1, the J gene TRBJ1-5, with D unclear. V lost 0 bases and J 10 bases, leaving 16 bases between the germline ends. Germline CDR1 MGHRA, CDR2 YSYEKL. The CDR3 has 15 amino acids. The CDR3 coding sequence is TGCGCCAGCAGCCAAGATGCACTAACCTCTGTCCCCCAGCATTTT. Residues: CASSQDALTSVPQHF.

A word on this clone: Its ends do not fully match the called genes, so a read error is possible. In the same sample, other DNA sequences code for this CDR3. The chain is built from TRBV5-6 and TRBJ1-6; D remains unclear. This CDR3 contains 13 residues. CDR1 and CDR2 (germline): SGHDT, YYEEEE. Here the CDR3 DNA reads TGTGCCAGCAGCCGGGAGGTGAATTCACCCCTACACTTT. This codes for CASSREVNSPLHF. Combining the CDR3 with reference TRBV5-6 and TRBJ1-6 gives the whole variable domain DAGVTQSPTHLIKTRGQQVTLRCSPKSGHDTVSWYQQALGQGPQFIFQYYEEEERQRGNFPDRFSGHQFPNYSSELNVNALLLGDSALYLCASSREVNSPLHFGNGTRLTVT.

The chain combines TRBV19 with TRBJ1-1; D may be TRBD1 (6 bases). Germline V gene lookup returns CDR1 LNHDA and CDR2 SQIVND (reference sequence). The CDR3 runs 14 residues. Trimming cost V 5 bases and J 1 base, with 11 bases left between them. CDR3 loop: CASSAQGRNTEAFF. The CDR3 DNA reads TGTGCCAGTAGTGCACAGGGACGGAACACTGAAGCTTTCTTT. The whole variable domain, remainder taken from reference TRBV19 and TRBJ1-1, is DGGITQSPKYLFRKEGQNVTLSCEQNLNHDAMYWYRQDPGQGLRLIYYSQIVNDFQKGDIAEGYSVSREKKESFPLTVTSAQKNPTAFYLCASSAQGRNTEAFFGQGTRLTVV.

The DNA of the CDR3 is TGTGCCAGCAGCTCCGAACACCCCACAGATACGCAGTATTTT. Amino acids: CASSSEHPTDTQYF. The V gene is TRBV7-9, the J gene TRBJ2-3; D not resolved. Germline CDR1 reads SEHNR; CDR2 reads FQNEAQ (reference sequence). The CDR3 loop spans 14 amino acids. V was trimmed by 4 bases and J by 2 bases, leaving 10 bases between them.

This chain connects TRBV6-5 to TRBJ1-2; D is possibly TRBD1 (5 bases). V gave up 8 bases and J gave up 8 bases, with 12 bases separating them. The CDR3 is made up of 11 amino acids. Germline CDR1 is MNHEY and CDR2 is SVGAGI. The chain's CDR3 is CASGGREGYTF. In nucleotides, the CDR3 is TGTGCCAGCGGGGGGAGAGAAGGCTACACCTTC.

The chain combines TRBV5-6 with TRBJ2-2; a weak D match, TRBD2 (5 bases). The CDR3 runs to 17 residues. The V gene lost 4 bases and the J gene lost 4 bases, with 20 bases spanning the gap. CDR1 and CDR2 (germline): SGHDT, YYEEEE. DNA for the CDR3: TGTGCCAGCAGCACCACCGACGCGGGTTTGAGCACCGGGGAGCTGTTTTTT. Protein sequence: CASSTTDAGLSTGELFF.

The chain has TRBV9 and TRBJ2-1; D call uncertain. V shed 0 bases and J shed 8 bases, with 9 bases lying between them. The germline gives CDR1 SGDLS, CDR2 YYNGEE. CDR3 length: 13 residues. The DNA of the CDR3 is TGTGCCAGCAGCGTAGGACTCAGAGATGAGCAGTTCTTC. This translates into CASSVGLRDEQFF.

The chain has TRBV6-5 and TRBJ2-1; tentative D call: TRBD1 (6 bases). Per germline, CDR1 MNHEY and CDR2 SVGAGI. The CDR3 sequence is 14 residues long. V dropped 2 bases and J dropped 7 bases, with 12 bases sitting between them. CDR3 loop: CASSYRQGRNEQFF. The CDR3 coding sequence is TGTGCCAGCAGTTACCGGCAGGGGCGGAATGAGCAGTTCTTC.

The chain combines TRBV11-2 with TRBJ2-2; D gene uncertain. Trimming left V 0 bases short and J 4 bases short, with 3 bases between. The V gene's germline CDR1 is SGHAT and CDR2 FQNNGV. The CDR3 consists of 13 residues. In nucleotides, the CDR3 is TGTGCCAGCAGCTTAGAGAGCACCGGGGAGCTGTTTTTT. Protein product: CASSLESTGELFF.

The CDR3 protein is CASSFPMRAGYTF. The CDR3 bases are TGTGCCAGCAGCTTTCCGATGCGGGCTGGCTACACCTTC. The chain is built from TRBV7-2 and TRBJ1-2, with unresolved D. This CDR3 is built from 13 residues. Trimming removed 3 bases at V and 7 bases at J, with 12 bases between. The germline V gene has CDR1 SGHTA and CDR2 FQGNSA.

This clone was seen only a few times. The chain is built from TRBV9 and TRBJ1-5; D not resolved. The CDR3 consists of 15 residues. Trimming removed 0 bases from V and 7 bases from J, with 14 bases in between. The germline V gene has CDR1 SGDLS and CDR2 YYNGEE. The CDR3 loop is CASSVGGGRHQPQHF. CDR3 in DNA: TGTGCCAGCAGCGTAGGTGGAGGGAGACACCAGCCCCAGCATTTT.

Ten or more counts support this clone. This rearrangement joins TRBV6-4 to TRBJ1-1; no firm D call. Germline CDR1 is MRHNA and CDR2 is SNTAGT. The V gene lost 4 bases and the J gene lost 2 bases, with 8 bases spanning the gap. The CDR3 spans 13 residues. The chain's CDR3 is CASSASRNTEAFF. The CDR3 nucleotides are TGTGCCAGCAGTGCCTCCAGAAACACTGAAGCTTTCTTT.